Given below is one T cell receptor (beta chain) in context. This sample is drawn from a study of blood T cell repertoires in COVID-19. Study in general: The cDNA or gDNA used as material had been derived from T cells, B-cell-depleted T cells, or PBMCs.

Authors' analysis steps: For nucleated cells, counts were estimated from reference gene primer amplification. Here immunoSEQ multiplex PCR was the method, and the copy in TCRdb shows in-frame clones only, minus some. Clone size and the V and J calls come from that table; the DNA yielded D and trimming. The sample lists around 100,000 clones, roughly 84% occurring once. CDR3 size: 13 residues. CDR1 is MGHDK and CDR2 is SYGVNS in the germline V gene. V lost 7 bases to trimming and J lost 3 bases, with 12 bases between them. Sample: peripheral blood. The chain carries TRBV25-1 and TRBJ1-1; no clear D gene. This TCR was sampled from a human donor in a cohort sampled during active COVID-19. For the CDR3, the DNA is TGTGCCAGCACCAGTTCCCTTGACACTGAAGCTTTCTTT. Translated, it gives CASTSSLDTEAFF. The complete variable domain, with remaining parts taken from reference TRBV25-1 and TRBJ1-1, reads EADIYQTPRYLVIGTGKKITLECSQTMGHDKMYWYQQDPGMELHLIHYSYGVNSTEKGDLSSESTVSRIRTEHFPLTLESARPSHTSQYLCASTSSLDTEAFFGQGTRLTVV.